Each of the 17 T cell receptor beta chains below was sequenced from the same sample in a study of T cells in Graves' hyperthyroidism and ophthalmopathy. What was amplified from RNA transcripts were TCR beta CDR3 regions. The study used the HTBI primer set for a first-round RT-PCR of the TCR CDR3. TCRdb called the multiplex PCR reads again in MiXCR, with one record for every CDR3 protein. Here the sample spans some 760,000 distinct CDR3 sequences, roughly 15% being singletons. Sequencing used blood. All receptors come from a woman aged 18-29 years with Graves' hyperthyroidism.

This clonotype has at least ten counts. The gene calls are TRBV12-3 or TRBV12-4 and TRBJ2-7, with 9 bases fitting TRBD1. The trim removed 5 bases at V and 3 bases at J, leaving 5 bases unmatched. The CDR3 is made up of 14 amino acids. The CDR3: CASSLGTGNYEQYF. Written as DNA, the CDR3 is TGTGCCAGCAGTCTCGGGACAGGGAACTACGAGCAGTACTTC.

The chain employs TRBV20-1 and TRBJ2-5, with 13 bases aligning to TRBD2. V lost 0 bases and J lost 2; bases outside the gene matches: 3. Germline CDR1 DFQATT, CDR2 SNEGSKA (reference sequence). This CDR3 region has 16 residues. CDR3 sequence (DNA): TGCAGTGCTAGAGAGGGGACTAGCGGGACTCAAGAGACCCAGTACTTC. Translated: CSAREGTSGTQETQYF.

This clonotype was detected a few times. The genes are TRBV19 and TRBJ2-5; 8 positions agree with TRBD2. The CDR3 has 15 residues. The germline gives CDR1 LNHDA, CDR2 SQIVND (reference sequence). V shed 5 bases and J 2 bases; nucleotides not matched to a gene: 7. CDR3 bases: TGTGCCAGTAGTCCCAGGACTAGCTCACAAGAGACCCAGTACTTC. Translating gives CASSPRTSSQETQYF.

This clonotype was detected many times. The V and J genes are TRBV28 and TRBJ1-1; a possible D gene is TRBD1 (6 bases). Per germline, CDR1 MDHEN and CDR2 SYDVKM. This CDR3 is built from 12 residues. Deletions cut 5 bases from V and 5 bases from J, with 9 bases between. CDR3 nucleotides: TGTGCCAGCAGTACAGGACAGACTGAAGCTTTCTTT. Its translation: CASSTGQTEAFF.

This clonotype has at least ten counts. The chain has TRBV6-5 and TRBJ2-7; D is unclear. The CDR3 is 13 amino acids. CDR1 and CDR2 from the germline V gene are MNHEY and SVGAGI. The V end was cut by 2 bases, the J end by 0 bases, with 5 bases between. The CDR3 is CASSYPPSYEQYF. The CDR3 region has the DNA TGTGCCAGCAGTTACCCTCCCTCCTACGAGCAGTACTTC.

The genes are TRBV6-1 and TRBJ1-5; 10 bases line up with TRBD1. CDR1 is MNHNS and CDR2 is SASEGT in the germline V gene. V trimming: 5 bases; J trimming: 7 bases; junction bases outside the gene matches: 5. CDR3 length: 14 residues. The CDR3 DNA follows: TGTGCCAGCAGTTCGGACAGGGGGGACCAGCCCCAGCATTTT. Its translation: CASSSDRGDQPQHF.

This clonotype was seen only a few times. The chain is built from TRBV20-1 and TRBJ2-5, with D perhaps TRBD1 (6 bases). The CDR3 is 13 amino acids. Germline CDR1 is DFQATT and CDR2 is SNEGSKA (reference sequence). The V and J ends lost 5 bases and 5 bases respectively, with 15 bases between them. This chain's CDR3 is CSAHREPGETQYF. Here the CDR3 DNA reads TGCAGTGCTCACAGGGAGCCCGGGGAGACCCAGTACTTC.

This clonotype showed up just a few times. CDR3 sequence: CASSPTSGRARRNTGELFF. The CDR3 region has the DNA TGTGCCAGCAGCCCTACTAGCGGGAGGGCCCGGCGCAACACCGGGGAGCTGTTTTTT. This chain links TRBV7-9 with TRBJ2-2; 13 nucleotides agree with TRBD2. Trimming at V came to 5 bases and at J to 2 bases, leaving 11 bases not matched to a gene. In germline, CDR1 is SEHNR, CDR2 FQNEAQ (reference sequence). This CDR3 has 19 amino acids.

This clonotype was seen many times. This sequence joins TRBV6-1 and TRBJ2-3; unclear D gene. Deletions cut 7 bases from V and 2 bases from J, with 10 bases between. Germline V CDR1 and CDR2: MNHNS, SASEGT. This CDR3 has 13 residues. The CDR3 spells CASTAENTDTQYF. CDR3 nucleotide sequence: TGTGCCAGCACCGCGGAGAACACAGATACGCAGTATTTT.

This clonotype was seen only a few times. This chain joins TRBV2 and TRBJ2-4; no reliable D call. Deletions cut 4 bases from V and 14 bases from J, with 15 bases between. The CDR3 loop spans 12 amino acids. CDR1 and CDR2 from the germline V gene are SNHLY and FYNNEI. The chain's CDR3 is CASSATSAQKYF. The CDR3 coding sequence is TGTGCCAGCAGTGCCACATCTGCCCAAAAGTACTTC.

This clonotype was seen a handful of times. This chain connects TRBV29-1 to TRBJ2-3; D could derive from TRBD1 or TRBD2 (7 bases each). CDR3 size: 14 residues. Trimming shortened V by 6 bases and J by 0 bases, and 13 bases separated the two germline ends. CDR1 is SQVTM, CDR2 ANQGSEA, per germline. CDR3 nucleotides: TGCAGCGTAGCGGGACAGACTAGCACAGATACGCAGTATTTT. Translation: CSVAGQTSTDTQYF.

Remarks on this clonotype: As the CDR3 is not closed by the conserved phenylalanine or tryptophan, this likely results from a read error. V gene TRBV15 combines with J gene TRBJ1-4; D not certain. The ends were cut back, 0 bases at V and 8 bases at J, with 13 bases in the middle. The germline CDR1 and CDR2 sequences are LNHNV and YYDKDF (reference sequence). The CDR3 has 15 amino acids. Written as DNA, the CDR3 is TGTGCCACCAGCAGAGATCGGATCAAGCGGGAAAAACTGTTTATT. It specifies CATSRDRIKREKLFI.

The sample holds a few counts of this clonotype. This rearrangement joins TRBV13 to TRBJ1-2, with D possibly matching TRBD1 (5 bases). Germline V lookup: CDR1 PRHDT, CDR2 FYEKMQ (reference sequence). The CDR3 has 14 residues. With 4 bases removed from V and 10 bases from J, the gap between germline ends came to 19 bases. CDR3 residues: CASSSYTGQGNYTF. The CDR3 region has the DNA TGTGCCAGCAGCTCTTATACAGGTCAAGGAAACTACACCTTC.

This CDR3 is CAISPHGLANTGELFF. The DNA of the CDR3 is TGTGCCATCAGCCCCCACGGCCTAGCTAACACCGGGGAGCTGTTTTTT. The rearrangement links TRBV10-3 to TRBJ2-2; possible D gene TRBD2, 5 bases. CDR1 is ENHRY, CDR2 SYGVKD, per germline. There are 16 residues in the CDR3. V lost 6 bases and J lost 2, with 16 bases in between.

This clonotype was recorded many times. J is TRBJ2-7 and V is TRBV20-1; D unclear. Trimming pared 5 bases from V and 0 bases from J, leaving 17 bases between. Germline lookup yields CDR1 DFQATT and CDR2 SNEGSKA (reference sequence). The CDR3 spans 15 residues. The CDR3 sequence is CSAYLRAQGSYEQYF. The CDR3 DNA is TGCAGTGCTTATCTTCGGGCCCAAGGCTCCTACGAGCAGTACTTC.

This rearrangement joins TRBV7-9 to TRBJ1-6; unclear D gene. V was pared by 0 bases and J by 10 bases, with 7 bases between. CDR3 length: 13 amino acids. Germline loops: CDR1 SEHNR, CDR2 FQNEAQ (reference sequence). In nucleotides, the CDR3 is TGTGCCAGCAGCTTAGCGCTCGAATCACCCCTCCACTTT. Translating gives CASSLALESPLHF.

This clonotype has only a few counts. The CDR3 is CASSLSKGGNSPLHF. CDR3 nucleotides: TGTGCCAGCAGTTTATCGAAGGGAGGGAATTCACCCCTCCACTTT. The V call is TRBV27, the J call TRBJ1-6; no reliable D call. The CDR3 extends over 15 amino acids. With 0 bases removed from V and 7 bases from J, the gap between germline ends came to 10 bases. Germline lookup yields CDR1 MNHEY and CDR2 SMNVEV (reference sequence).